This record looks at one T cell receptor (beta chain) sequence and its context. The data derive from a study of blood T cell repertoires in COVID-19. The overall study: The United States, Italy and Spain provided the acute and convalescent COVID-19 samples.

In the source study's methods: Estimation of nucleated cell counts relied on the amplification of reference gene primers. TCRdb keeps only in-frame clones here, not all; method: immunoSEQ multiplex PCR. That table supplies the V and J calls and clone size; D and trimming were determined from the DNA. The sample contains around 250,000 clones, around 86% of which appear only once. Germline V gene sequence: CDR1 LNHDA, CDR2 SQIVND (reference sequence). V was clipped by 7 bases and J by 12 bases; unmatched bases: 12. The CDR3 sequence is 13 residues long. The chain is built from TRBV19 and TRBJ2-1; TRBD1 matches at 7 bases. This receptor was identified in a woman aged 25 to 45 with active or convalescent COVID-19. The specimen was peripheral blood. The DNA of the CDR3 is TGTGCCAGTACTAGGACAGGCCAGAGTGGGCAGTTCTTC. This encodes CASTRTGQSGQFF.